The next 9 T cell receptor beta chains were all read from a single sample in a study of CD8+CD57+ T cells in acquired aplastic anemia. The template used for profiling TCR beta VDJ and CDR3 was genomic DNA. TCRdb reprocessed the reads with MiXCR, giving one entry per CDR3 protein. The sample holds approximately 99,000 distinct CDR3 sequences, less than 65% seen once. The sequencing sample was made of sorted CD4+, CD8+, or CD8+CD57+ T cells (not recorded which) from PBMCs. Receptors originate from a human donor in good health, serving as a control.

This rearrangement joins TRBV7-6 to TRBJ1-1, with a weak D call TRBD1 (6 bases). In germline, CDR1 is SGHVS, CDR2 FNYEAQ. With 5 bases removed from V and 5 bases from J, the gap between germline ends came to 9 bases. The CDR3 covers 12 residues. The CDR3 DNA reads TGTGCCAGCAGCGAAGGACAGACTGAAGCTTTCTTT. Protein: CASSEGQTEAFF.

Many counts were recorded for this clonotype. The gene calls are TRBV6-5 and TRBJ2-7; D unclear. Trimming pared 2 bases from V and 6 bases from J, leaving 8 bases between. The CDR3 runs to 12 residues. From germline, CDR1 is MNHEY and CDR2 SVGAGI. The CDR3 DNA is TGTGCCAGCAGTTACCCCGGTGGCGAGCAGTACTTC. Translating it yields CASSYPGGEQYF.

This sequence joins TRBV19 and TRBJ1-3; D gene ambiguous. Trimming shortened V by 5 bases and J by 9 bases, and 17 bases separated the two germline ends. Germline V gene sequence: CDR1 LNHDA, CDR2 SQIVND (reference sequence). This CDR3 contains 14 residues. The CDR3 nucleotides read TGTGCCAGTAGTGTTCGCGAACATGGGGTCACCATATATTTT. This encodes CASSVREHGVTIYF. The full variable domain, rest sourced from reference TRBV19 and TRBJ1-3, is DGGITQSPKYLFRKEGQNVTLSCEQNLNHDAMYWYRQDPGQGLRLIYYSQIVNDFQKGDIAEGYSVSREKKESFPLTVTSAQKNPTAFYLCASSVREHGVTIYFGEGSWLTVV.

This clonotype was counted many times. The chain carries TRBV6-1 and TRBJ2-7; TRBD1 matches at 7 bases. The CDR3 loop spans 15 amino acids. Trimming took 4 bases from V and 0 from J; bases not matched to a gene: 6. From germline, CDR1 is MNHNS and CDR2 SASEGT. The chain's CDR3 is CASSVTGPPSYEQYF. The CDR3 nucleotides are TGTGCCAGCAGTGTGACAGGGCCACCCTCCTACGAGCAGTACTTC.

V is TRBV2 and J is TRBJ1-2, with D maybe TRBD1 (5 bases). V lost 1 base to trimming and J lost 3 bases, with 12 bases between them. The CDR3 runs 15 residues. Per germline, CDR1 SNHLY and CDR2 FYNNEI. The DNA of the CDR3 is TGTGCCAGCAGTGAAGGGGGACCACGTTACTATGGCTACACCTTC. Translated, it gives CASSEGGPRYYGYTF.

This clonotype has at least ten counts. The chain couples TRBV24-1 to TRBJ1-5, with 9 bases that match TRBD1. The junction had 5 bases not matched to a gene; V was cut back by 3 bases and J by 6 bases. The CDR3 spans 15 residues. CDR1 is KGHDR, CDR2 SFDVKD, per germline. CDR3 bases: TGTGCCACCAGTGATGAGGACAGGGGCGGTCAGCCCCAGCATTTT. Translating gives CATSDEDRGGQPQHF.

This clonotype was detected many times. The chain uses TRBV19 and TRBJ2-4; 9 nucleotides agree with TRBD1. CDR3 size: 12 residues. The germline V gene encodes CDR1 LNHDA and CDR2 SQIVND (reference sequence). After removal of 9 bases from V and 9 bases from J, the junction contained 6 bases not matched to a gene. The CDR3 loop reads CASKQGAGIQYF. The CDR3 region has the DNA TGTGCCAGCAAACAGGGGGCTGGCATTCAGTACTTC.

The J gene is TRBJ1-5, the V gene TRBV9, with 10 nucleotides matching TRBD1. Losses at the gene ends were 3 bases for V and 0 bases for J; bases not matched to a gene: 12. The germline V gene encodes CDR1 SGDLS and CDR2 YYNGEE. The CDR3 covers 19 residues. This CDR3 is CASSGNGQGVLYSNQPQHF. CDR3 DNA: TGTGCCAGCAGCGGTAACGGACAGGGGGTACTGTATAGCAATCAGCCCCAGCATTTT.

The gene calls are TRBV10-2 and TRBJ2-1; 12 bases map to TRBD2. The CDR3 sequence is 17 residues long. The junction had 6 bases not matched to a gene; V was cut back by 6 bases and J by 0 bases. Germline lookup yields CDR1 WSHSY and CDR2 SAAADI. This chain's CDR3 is CASRSSGGADSYNEQFF. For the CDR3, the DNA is TGCGCCAGCAGGTCTAGCGGGGGGGCCGACTCCTACAATGAGCAGTTCTTC.